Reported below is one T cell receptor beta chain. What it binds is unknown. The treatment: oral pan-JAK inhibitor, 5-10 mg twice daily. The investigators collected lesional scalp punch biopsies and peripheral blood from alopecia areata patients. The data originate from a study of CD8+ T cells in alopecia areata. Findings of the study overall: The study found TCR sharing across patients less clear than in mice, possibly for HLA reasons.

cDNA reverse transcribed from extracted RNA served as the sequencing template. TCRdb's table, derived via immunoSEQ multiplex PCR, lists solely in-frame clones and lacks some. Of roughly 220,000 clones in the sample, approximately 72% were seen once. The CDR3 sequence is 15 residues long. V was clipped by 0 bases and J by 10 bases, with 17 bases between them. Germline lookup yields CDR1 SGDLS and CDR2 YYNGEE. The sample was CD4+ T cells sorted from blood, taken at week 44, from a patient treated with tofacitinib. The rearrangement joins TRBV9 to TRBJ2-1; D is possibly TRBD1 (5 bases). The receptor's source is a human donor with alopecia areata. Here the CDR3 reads CASSVADRGRGEQFF. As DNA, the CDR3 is TGTGCCAGCAGCGTAGCTGATAGGGGAAGGGGCGAGCAGTTCTTC.